One and the same sample provided the 16 T cell receptor beta chains below, sequenced in a study of T-cell memory formation after mild COVID-19. TCRdb re-derived calls from the 5' RACE reads in MiXCR, one entry per CDR3 protein. The sample includes about half a million distinct CDR3 sequences, around a sixth seen only once; the top ten take approximately 13%. The sample taken for sequencing was PBMCs or a T cell subset sorted from them (not recorded which). These receptors were collected from an adult woman who had mild COVID-19 (a few samples of this study predate the infection). Cell type and time point are not known.

This rearrangement joins TRBV2 to TRBJ2-3; D unclear. V was pared by 7 bases and J by 5 bases, with 7 bases between. The CDR3 is 11 amino acids. Germline loops: CDR1 SNHLY, CDR2 FYNNEI. In DNA, the CDR3 is TGTGCCAGCACCCCGCGAGATACGCAGTATTTT. Protein product: CASTPRDTQYF.

This clonotype was picked up many times. CDR3 sequence (DNA): TGTGCCAGCAGTTTATATCGGGGGGACACTGAAGCTTTCTTT. It encodes CASSLYRGDTEAFF. The rearrangement joins TRBV12-3 or TRBV12-4 to TRBJ1-1, with TRBD1 as a possible D gene (5 bases). The CDR3 sequence is 14 residues long. V was shortened by 2 bases and J by 3 bases, with 10 bases between the two germline ends.

The J gene is TRBJ2-3, the V gene TRBV5-1; D ambiguous. V dropped 4 bases and J dropped 2 bases, with 14 bases sitting between them. The CDR3 sequence is 15 residues long. CDR1 and CDR2 from the germline V gene are SGHRS and YFSETQ. The DNA for the CDR3 is TGCGCCAGCAGCCCCGATCTAGGGATCACAGATACGCAGTATTTT. It is translated as CASSPDLGITDTQYF.

The chain employs TRBV4-3 and TRBJ1-1, with D maybe TRBD1 (5 bases). The V end lost 1 base, the J end lost 4 bases, and 16 bases lay between the germline ends. The CDR3 length is 16 residues. Looked up from germline, CDR1 is LGHNA and CDR2 is YSLEER. CDR3 coding DNA: TGCGCCAGCAGCCAAGCATCCGGCAGGGTAGGCACTGAAGCTTTCTTT. Amino acids: CASSQASGRVGTEAFF.

This chain uses TRBV10-3 with TRBJ1-1; no clear D. The V gene lost 0 bases and the J gene lost 6 bases, with 8 bases spanning the gap. Germline V gene data show CDR1 as ENHRY and CDR2 as SYGVKD. The CDR3 runs to 13 residues. CDR3 bases: TGTGCCATCAGTGAGTCCCAGCCACCTGAAGCTTTCTTT. Residues: CAISESQPPEAFF.

The chain links TRBV5-1 to TRBJ1-2; 11 bases agree with TRBD1. This CDR3 has 14 residues. Germline CDR1 reads SGHRS; CDR2 reads YFSETQ. The V and J ends lost 3 bases and 6 bases, in that order; junction bases with no gene match: 4. The CDR3 DNA reads TGCGCCAGCAGCTATGGACAGGGGGCGAATGGCTACACCTTC. Translated, it gives CASSYGQGANGYTF. Together with reference TRBV5-1 and TRBJ1-2, the CDR3 gives the full variable domain: KAGVTQTPRYLIKTRGQQVTLSCSPISGHRSVSWYQQTPGQGLQFLFEYFSETQRNKGNFPGRFSGRQFSNSRSEMNVSTLELGDSALYLCASSYGQGANGYTFGSGTRLTVV.

The chain couples TRBV6-6 to TRBJ2-7; D gene uncertain. V dropped 5 bases and J dropped 2 bases, with 7 bases sitting between them. The CDR3 has 12 amino acids. CDR1 and CDR2 (germline): MNHNY, SVGAGI (reference sequence). The chain's CDR3 is CASSGKTYEQYF. The CDR3 nucleotides read TGTGCCAGCAGTGGCAAGACCTACGAGCAGTACTTC.

This clonotype has more than one count but fewer than ten. The CDR3 loop reads CASSVLWNTEAFF. The CDR3, as DNA: TGTGCCAGCAGTGTCCTTTGGAACACTGAAGCTTTCTTT. The chain joins TRBV12-3 or TRBV12-4 to TRBJ1-1; D call uncertain. The CDR3 consists of 13 residues. Trimming took 5 bases from V and 1 from J, leaving 8 bases between them.

Remarks on this clonotype: No conserved phenylalanine or tryptophan ends this CDR3, so it is likely a read error. The DNA is omitted, as the CDR3 cannot be located on it reliably, and the CDR3 follows TCRdb's listing. This chain uses TRBV12-2 with TRBJ2-3; the D call of TRBD2 is as the table states it, not checked on the DNA. TRBV12-2 corresponds to a pseudogene. The CDR3 adds up to 12 amino acids, both ends counted. Here the CDR3 reads CASRLTGLAGGV.

This clonotype was counted only a few times. The chain joins TRBV3-1 to TRBJ2-7; D is unresolved. The ends were cut back, 1 base at V and 6 bases at J, with 10 bases in the middle. CDR1 is LGHDT, CDR2 YNNKEL, per germline (reference sequence). This CDR3 has 13 amino acids. The CDR3 loop is CASSQAELGEQYF. DNA for the CDR3: TGTGCCAGCAGCCAAGCGGAGTTGGGCGAGCAGTACTTC.

This clonotype was seen only a few times. The V call is TRBV24-1, the J call TRBJ2-3; D remains ambiguous. The CDR3 has 18 amino acids. V was pared by 0 bases and J by 0 bases, with 15 bases between. From germline, CDR1 is KGHDR and CDR2 SFDVKD. DNA for the CDR3: TGTGCCACCAGTGATTTGTACGTGAACGGCGCTAGCACAGATACGCAGTATTTT. It is translated as CATSDLYVNGASTDTQYF.

Only one count was recorded for this clonotype. This chain uses TRBV27 with TRBJ2-5; 7 bases are a match to TRBD1. V lost 6 bases, J lost 1 base, and 11 bases stayed unmatched. There are 16 residues in the CDR3. Germline CDR1 is MNHEY and CDR2 is SMNVEV (reference sequence). This CDR3 reads CASSPWSGTAQETQYF. The DNA of the CDR3 is TGTGCCAGCAGCCCTTGGTCCGGGACAGCCCAAGAGACCCAGTACTTC.

This chain joins TRBV6-5 and TRBJ2-1; 8 bases are a match to TRBD2. The germline gives CDR1 MNHEY, CDR2 SVGAGI. With 7 bases clipped from V and 4 bases from J, the junction kept 3 bases outside the gene matches. The CDR3 runs 13 residues. CDR3 sequence reads: CASNAGGYNEQFF. The CDR3 DNA follows: TGTGCCAGCAATGCGGGGGGATACAATGAGCAGTTCTTC.

Ten or more counts support this clonotype. The V and J genes are TRBV6-1 and TRBJ1-2; D ambiguous. V gave up 5 bases and J gave up 0 bases, with 1 base separating them. This CDR3 spans 11 amino acids. Per germline, CDR1 MNHNS and CDR2 SASEGT. CDR3 DNA: TGTGCCAGCAGTACTAACTATGGCTACACCTTC. Translated, it gives CASSTNYGYTF.

This clonotype came up a few times. The chain carries TRBV30 and TRBJ2-7, with D tentatively TRBD2 (6 bases). This CDR3 region has 13 residues. V lost 3 bases, J lost 1 base, and 10 bases lay in between. CDR1 GTSNPN and CDR2 SVGIG come from the germline V gene (reference sequence). CDR3 coding DNA: TGTGCCTGGAGCCTACGGGGGTCCTACGAGCAGTACTTC. Its translation is CAWSLRGSYEQYF.

The chain joins TRBV27 to TRBJ2-7; 9 bases agree with TRBD1. The germline gives CDR1 MNHEY, CDR2 SMNVEV (reference sequence). This CDR3 has 15 residues. The trim removed 3 bases at V and 3 bases at J, leaving 6 bases unmatched. The CDR3 loop is CASSFTGTGNYEQYF. The CDR3 coding sequence is TGTGCCAGCAGTTTTACCGGGACAGGGAACTACGAGCAGTACTTC.